This TCR beta chain was captured in a study of T cell responses to AZD1222 COVID-19 vaccine. Findings and limits, study-wide: CD4 TCRs associated with vaccination spanned spike, dominating at 160-218 and 743-854. Unmutated variant regions reportedly attract nearly half of all spike-specific TCRs. The sample set comprised mostly white British donors with more females, and clonal diversity was possibly underestimated.

With regard to this clone: Its target is not known.

The assay was immunoSEQ multiplex PCR, and TCRdb's table has in-frame clones only and misses some. The data contain about 94,000 clones, around 84% of them singletons. Both about-4-week and about-12-week second-dose recipients were combined. Germline V gene sequence: CDR1 SGHDT, CDR2 YYEEEE. The CDR3 has 14 residues. V gave up 2 bases and J gave up 5 bases; unmatched junction bases: 1. The material was peripheral blood, obtained 28 days after the second AZD1222 dose. The rearrangement links TRBV5-6 to TRBJ1-5, with 10 bases that match TRBD1. The receptor comes from an adult who received the AZD1222 COVID-19 vaccine. The chain's CDR3 is CASSFGTGDQPQHF. Written as DNA, the CDR3 is TGTGCCAGCAGCTTCGGGACAGGGGATCAGCCCCAGCATTTT.